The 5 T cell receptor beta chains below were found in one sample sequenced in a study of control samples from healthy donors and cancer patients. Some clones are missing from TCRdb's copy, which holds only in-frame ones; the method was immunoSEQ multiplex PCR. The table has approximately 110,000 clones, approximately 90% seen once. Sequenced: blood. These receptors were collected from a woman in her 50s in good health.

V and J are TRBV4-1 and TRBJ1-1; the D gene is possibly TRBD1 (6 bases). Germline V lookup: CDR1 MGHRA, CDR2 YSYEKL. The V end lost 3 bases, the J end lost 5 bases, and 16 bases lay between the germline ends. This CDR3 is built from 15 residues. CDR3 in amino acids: CASSHMDSGETEAFF. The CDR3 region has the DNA TGCGCCAGCAGCCATATGGACAGCGGTGAGACTGAAGCTTTCTTT.

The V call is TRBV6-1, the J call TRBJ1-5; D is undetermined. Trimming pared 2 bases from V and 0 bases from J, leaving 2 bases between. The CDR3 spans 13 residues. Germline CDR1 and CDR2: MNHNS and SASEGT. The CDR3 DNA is TGTGCCAGCAGTGAAATTAGCAATCAGCCCCAGCATTTT. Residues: CASSEISNQPQHF.

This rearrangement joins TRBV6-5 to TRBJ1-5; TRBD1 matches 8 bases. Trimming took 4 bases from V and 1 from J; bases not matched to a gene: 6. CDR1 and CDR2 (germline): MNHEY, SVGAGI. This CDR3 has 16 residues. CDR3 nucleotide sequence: TGTGCCAGCAGTTCGGCAGGGGGCTGGAGCAATCAGCCCCAGCATTTT. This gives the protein CASSSAGGWSNQPQHF.

The CDR3 DNA follows: TGCAGCGTTGAAGATCTAATCCCGGGGTACACCTTC. Translating gives CSVEDLIPGYTF. V and J are TRBV29-1 and TRBJ1-2; D is ambiguous. The CDR3 contains 12 residues. V lost 0 bases and J lost 11, with 13 bases in between. Germline V gene sequence: CDR1 SQVTM, CDR2 ANQGSEA.

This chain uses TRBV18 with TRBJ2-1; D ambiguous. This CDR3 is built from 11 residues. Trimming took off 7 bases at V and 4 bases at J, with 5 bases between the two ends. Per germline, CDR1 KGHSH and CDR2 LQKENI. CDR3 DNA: TGTGCCAGCTTTGAATACAATGAGCAGTTCTTC. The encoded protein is CASFEYNEQFF. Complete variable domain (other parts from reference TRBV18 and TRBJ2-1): NAGVMQNPRHLVRRRGQEARLRCSPMKGHSHVYWYRQLPEEGLKFMVYLQKENIIDESGMPKERFSAEFPKEGPSILRIQQVVRGDSAAYFCASFEYNEQFFGPGTRLTVL.